Below, 3 T cell receptor beta chains from the same sample are listed, as sequenced in a study of cytomegalovirus exposure and HLA in healthy donors. The primer mix had 60 Vbeta and 13 Jbeta primers. Some clones are missing from TCRdb's copy, which holds only in-frame ones; the method was immunoSEQ multiplex PCR. The sample carries roughly 100,000 clones, around 70% recorded once. The sequenced sample consisted of PBMCs. These receptors originate from a boy between 10 and 17 years old in good health and CMV-seronegative.

With respect to this clone: The missing conserved phenylalanine or tryptophan at the end of this CDR3 makes a read error likely. No DNA is shown, since the ends of the CDR3 on it are uncertain; the CDR3 is the one TCRdb lists. The chain recombines TRBV2 with TRBJ1-1; the listed D gene, TRBD1, was not tested against the DNA. From its first to its last residue, the CDR3 has 14 amino acids. Germline lookup yields CDR1 SNHLY and CDR2 FYNNEI. The CDR3 spells CASTQQGANTEALV.

The chain is built from TRBV29-1 and TRBJ1-1; D is unresolved. Per germline, CDR1 SQVTM and CDR2 ANQGSEA. The length of the CDR3 is 12 residues. Trimming stripped 6 bases from V and 11 bases from J, with 19 bases between. CDR3 DNA sequence: TGCAGCGTCGGGCGGATATCGGGAGACGCTTTCTTT. It yields the protein CSVGRISGDAFF.

This chain uses TRBV7-2 with TRBJ1-4; TRBD1 agrees at 7 bases. Looked up from germline, CDR1 is SGHTA and CDR2 is FQGNSA. The CDR3 is 15 residues long. V lost 5 bases and J lost 5; bases outside the gene matches: 8. The CDR3 region is CASSQGGQLNEKLFF. In DNA, the CDR3 is TGTGCCAGCAGCCAAGGGGGACAGTTGAATGAAAAACTGTTTTTT.